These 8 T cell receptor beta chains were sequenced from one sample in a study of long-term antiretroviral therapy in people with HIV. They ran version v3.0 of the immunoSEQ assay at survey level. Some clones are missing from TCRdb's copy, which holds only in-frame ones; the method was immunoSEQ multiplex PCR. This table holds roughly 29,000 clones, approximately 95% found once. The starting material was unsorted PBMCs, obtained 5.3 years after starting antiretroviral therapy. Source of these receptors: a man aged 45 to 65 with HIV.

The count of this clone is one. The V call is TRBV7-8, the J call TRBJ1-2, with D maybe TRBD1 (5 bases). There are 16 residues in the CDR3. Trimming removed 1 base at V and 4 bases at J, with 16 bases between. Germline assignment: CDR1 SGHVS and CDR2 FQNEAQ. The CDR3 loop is CASSLGDSWGSYGYTF. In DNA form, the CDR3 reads TGTGCCAGCAGCTTAGGTGACAGTTGGGGCTCCTATGGCTACACCTTC.

The CDR3 DNA reads TGTGCCAGCAGCTTCCCTGGCACTGGGGCCAACGTCCTGACTTTC. Its translation: CASSFPGTGANVLTF. The J gene is TRBJ2-6, the V gene TRBV5-6; D is unresolved. Germline assignment: CDR1 SGHDT and CDR2 YYEEEE. Trimming cost V 2 bases and J 2 bases, with 8 bases left between them. This CDR3 has 15 amino acids.

As DNA, the CDR3 is TGTGCCAGCAGCTTAGATGGCCGGGAGCTGTTTTTT. Encoded protein: CASSLDGRELFF. The chain employs TRBV11-3 and TRBJ2-2; D not certain. Germline V gene lookup returns CDR1 SGHNT and CDR2 YENEEA. Trimming took off 0 bases at V and 9 bases at J, with 5 bases between the two ends. The CDR3 extends over 12 amino acids. Full variable domain (outside the CDR3, taken from reference TRBV11-3 and TRBJ2-2): EAGVVQSPRYKIIEKKQPVAFWCNPISGHNTLYWYLQNLGQGPELLIRYENEEAVDDSQLPKDRFSAERLKGVDSTLKIQPAELGDSAVYLCASSLDGRELFFGEGSRLTVL.

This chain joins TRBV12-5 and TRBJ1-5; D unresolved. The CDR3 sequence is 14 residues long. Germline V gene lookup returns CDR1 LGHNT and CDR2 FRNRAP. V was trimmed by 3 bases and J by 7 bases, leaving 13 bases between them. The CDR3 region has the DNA TGTGCTAGTGGTTTCGGTCGAGGTGGACAGCCCCAGCATTTT. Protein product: CASGFGRGGQPQHF.

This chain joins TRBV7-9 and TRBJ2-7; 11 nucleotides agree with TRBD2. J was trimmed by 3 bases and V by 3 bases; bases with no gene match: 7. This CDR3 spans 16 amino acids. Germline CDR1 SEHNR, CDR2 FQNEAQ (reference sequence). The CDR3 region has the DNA TGTGCCAGCAGCTTTGCTAGCGGGGGGACAGACTACGAGCAGTACTTC. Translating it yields CASSFASGGTDYEQYF.

This CDR3 is CASSASGGGTDTQYF. In DNA, the CDR3 is TGTGCCAGCAGTGCAAGCGGGGGGGGCACAGATACGCAGTATTTT. The V gene is TRBV6-4, the J gene TRBJ2-3; 10 bases align to TRBD2. Germline V gives CDR1 MRHNA, CDR2 SNTAGT. The length of the CDR3 is 15 residues. The trim removed 4 bases at V and 1 base at J, leaving 2 bases unmatched.

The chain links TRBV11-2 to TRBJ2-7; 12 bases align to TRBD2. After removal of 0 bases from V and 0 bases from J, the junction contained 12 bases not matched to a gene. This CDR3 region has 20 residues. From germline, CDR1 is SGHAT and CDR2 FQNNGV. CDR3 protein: CASSLEWSALAGGSSYEQYF. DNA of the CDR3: TGTGCCAGCAGCTTAGAATGGAGCGCACTAGCGGGGGGTTCCTCCTACGAGCAGTACTTC. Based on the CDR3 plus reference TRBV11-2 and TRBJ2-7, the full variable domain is EAGVAQSPRYKIIEKRQSVAFWCNPISGHATLYWYQQILGQGPKLLIQFQNNGVVDDSQLPKDRFSAERLKGVDSTLKIQPAKLEDSAVYLCASSLEWSALAGGSSYEQYFGPGTRLTVT.

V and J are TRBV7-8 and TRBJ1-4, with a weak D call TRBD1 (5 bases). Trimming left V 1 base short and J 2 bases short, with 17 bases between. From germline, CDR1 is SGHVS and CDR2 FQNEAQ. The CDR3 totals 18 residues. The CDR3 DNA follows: TGTGCCAGCAGCTTAGGGGGCCTTCCGTGGGGGACTAATGAAAAACTGTTTTTT. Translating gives CASSLGGLPWGTNEKLFF.